Each of the 26 T cell receptor beta chains below was sequenced from the same sample in a study of blood T cell repertoires in COVID-19. Assay: immunoSEQ multiplex PCR; the TCRdb copy retains only in-frame clones and omits some. The table includes some 24,000 clones, roughly nine tenths detected once. The source material was peripheral blood. All receptors derive from a human donor in a cohort sampled during active COVID-19.

The J gene is TRBJ2-5, the V gene TRBV13; D perhaps matches TRBD1 (5 bases). Germline V CDR1 and CDR2: PRHDT, FYEKMQ (reference sequence). The CDR3 has 12 amino acids. Trimming removed 2 bases from V and 5 bases from J, with 6 bases in between. CDR3 protein: CASSLRGETQYF. The CDR3 DNA is TGTGCCAGCAGCTTAAGGGGCGAGACCCAGTACTTC.

The chain recombines TRBV19 with TRBJ2-5, with 7 bases fitting TRBD2. The V segment lost 6 bases and the J segment 5 bases; nucleotides outside the gene matches: 15. From germline, CDR1 is LNHDA and CDR2 SQIVND (reference sequence). This CDR3 has 16 residues. The CDR3: CASRLRGRAGDETQYF. CDR3 coding DNA: TGTGCCAGTAGATTAAGAGGGAGGGCCGGGGATGAGACCCAGTACTTC. Variable domain in full (rest from reference TRBV19 and TRBJ2-5): DGGITQSPKYLFRKEGQNVTLSCEQNLNHDAMYWYRQDPGQGLRLIYYSQIVNDFQKGDIAEGYSVSREKKESFPLTVTSAQKNPTAFYLCASRLRGRAGDETQYFGPGTRLLVL.

V usage is TRBV28 and J usage is TRBJ2-7, with 8 bases aligning to TRBD1. This CDR3 has 17 residues. V lost 5 bases, J lost 4 bases, and 16 bases stayed unmatched. The germline V gene has CDR1 MDHEN and CDR2 SYDVKM. The CDR3 bases are TGTGCCAGCAGTCTCCCGGGCCGGGACAGGTCTAAGTACGAGCAGTACTTC. Translating gives CASSLPGRDRSKYEQYF. Full variable domain (rest looked up from reference TRBV28 and TRBJ2-7): DVKVTQSSRYLVKRTGEKVFLECVQDMDHENMFWYRQDPGLGLRLIYFSYDVKMKEKGDIPEGYSVSREKKERFSLILESASTNQTSMYLCASSLPGRDRSKYEQYFGPGTRLTVT.

V usage is TRBV9 and J usage is TRBJ1-1, with a weak D call TRBD1 (5 bases). This CDR3 contains 14 residues. Germline V gene sequence: CDR1 SGDLS, CDR2 YYNGEE. V was cut by 3 bases and J by 4 bases, with 13 bases left in between. The DNA of the CDR3 is TGTGCCAGCAGCGGGAGAACAGGCCCCACTGAAGCTTTCTTT. Its protein is CASSGRTGPTEAFF.

This clone was detected once. This chain joins TRBV4-1 and TRBJ1-2; 9 positions agree with TRBD1. CDR3 length: 14 amino acids. Trimming removed 3 bases from V and 5 bases from J; junction bases left unmatched: 4. Looked up from germline, CDR1 is MGHRA and CDR2 is YSYEKL. DNA for the CDR3: TGCGCCAGCAGCCAGGAGACAGGGGGATATGGCTACACCTTC. It codes for CASSQETGGYGYTF.

This sequence joins TRBV28 and TRBJ1-3, with D tentatively TRBD1 (5 bases). Trimming removed 5 bases from V and 4 bases from J, with 15 bases in between. CDR1 MDHEN and CDR2 SYDVKM come from the germline V gene. This CDR3 is 15 amino acids long. The CDR3 sequence is CASSHPQGSGNTIYF. As DNA, the CDR3 is TGTGCCAGCAGTCACCCCCAGGGATCCGGAAACACCATATATTTT.

The chain links TRBV28 to TRBJ2-3; 7 positions match TRBD1. The CDR3 spans 14 residues. Trimming took 4 bases from V and 0 from J; bases not matched to a gene: 1. Germline V gene lookup returns CDR1 MDHEN and CDR2 SYDVKM. The CDR3, as DNA: TGTGCCAGCAGTTGGGACAGCAGCACAGATACGCAGTATTTT. The encoded protein is CASSWDSSTDTQYF.

The chain recombines TRBV6-5 with TRBJ1-1; D unresolved. The CDR3 extends over 13 amino acids. The germline V gene has CDR1 MNHEY and CDR2 SVGAGI. Trimming left V 7 bases short and J 1 base short, with 10 bases between. The CDR3 reads CASMAGPNTEAFF. The CDR3, as DNA: TGTGCCAGCATGGCTGGCCCGAACACTGAAGCTTTCTTT.

The chain joins TRBV10-3 to TRBJ1-3, with TRBD1 matching 8 bases. The CDR3 loop spans 16 amino acids. Germline lookup yields CDR1 ENHRY and CDR2 SYGVKD. The J segment lost 0 bases and the V segment lost 6 bases, leaving 7 bases of the junction unmatched. CDR3 nucleotides: TGTGCCATCAGCCGGGACAGGACGATCTCTGGAAACACCATATATTTT. This encodes CAISRDRTISGNTIYF.

The J gene is TRBJ1-1, the V gene TRBV18, with D possibly TRBD1 on 6 matching bases. V was shortened by 3 bases and J by 1 base, with 12 bases between the two germline ends. In germline, CDR1 is KGHSH, CDR2 LQKENI. The length of the CDR3 is 15 residues. The CDR3 DNA is TGTGCCAGCTCACCTCAAAGGACAGCGAACACTGAAGCTTTCTTT. Its translation: CASSPQRTANTEAFF.

This sequence joins TRBV7-2 and TRBJ1-3; no clear D. V was shortened by 3 bases and J by 2 bases, with 20 bases between the two germline ends. The germline CDR1 and CDR2 sequences are SGHTA and FQGNSA. The length of the CDR3 is 18 residues. The CDR3 loop reads CASSFDIRGGRPGNTIYF. In DNA, the CDR3 is TGTGCCAGCAGCTTTGATATCCGAGGCGGAAGACCTGGAAACACCATATATTTT. Supplemented by reference TRBV7-2 and TRBJ1-3, the full variable domain reads GAGVSQSPSNKVTEKGKDVELRCDPISGHTALYWYRQSLGQGLEFLIYFQGNSAPDKSGLPSDRFSAERTGGSVSTLTIQRTQQEDSAVYLCASSFDIRGGRPGNTIYFGEGSWLTVV.

The V gene is TRBV28, the J gene TRBJ2-3; maybe TRBD2 (5 bases). Per the germline V gene, CDR1 is MDHEN and CDR2 is SYDVKM. This CDR3 region has 17 residues. Trimming stripped 6 bases from V and 0 bases from J, with 19 bases between. The CDR3 spells CASSPPPRGRSTDTQYF. The CDR3 nucleotides are TGTGCCAGCAGCCCTCCCCCCCGGGGAAGAAGCACAGATACGCAGTATTTT.

The V and J genes are TRBV7-2 and TRBJ1-6; 7 bases fit TRBD1. V lost 3 bases and J lost 4; bases outside the gene matches: 3. This CDR3 has 15 residues. Per the germline V gene, CDR1 is SGHTA and CDR2 is FQGNSA. The CDR3 sequence is CASSFSGQYNSPLHF. The CDR3 bases are TGTGCCAGCAGCTTCTCGGGACAGTATAATTCACCCCTCCACTTT.

This clone was counted a single time. The V and J genes are TRBV6-2 or TRBV6-3 and TRBJ1-3; D unclear. V shed 1 base and J shed 2 bases, with 9 bases lying between them. CDR1 MNHEY and CDR2 SVGEGT come from the germline V gene. The CDR3 contains 15 residues. CDR3 sequence reads: CASSYLGTTGNTIYF. The DNA of the CDR3 is TGTGCCAGCAGTTACTTGGGTACTACTGGAAACACCATATATTTT.

The chain joins TRBV5-6 to TRBJ2-7, with 9 bases matching TRBD1. V dropped 4 bases and J dropped 4; count of bases not matched to a gene: 9. Germline assignment: CDR1 SGHDT and CDR2 YYEEEE. The CDR3 spans 15 residues. CDR3 sequence reads: CASSGRTGAAYEQYF. The DNA for the CDR3 is TGTGCCAGCAGCGGGCGGACAGGGGCGGCGTACGAGCAGTACTTC.

This rearrangement joins TRBV2 to TRBJ1-5; 8 nucleotides match TRBD1. Germline lookup yields CDR1 SNHLY and CDR2 FYNNEI. J lost 5 bases, V lost 4 bases, and 13 bases had no gene match. The CDR3 consists of 17 residues. CDR3 sequence reads: CASSVGSPAGGHQPQHF. For the CDR3, the DNA is TGTGCCAGCAGTGTGGGGAGTCCGGCAGGGGGCCATCAGCCCCAGCATTTT.

The rearrangement joins TRBV7-9 to TRBJ1-1, with D possibly being TRBD1 (5 bases). Trimming took off 6 bases at V and 1 base at J, with 12 bases between the two ends. The CDR3 is 14 residues long. In germline, CDR1 is SEHNR, CDR2 FQNEAQ (reference sequence). The chain's CDR3 is CASSATGKNTEAFF. The CDR3 region has the DNA TGTGCCAGCAGTGCCACAGGAAAGAACACTGAAGCTTTCTTT.

The chain links TRBV9 to TRBJ2-1; 13 nucleotides agree with TRBD2. After removal of 1 base from V and 2 bases from J, the junction contained 12 bases not matched to a gene. The CDR3 has 20 residues. Germline V gives CDR1 SGDLS, CDR2 YYNGEE. Here the CDR3 DNA reads TGTGCCAGCAGCGTACTGGGGCAGCGGACTAGCGGGAGAACCTACAATGAGCAGTTCTTC. The encoded protein is CASSVLGQRTSGRTYNEQFF.

V gene TRBV7-9 combines with J gene TRBJ2-3; tentatively, D is TRBD1 (5 bases). This CDR3 has 18 residues. The germline V gene encodes CDR1 SEHNR and CDR2 FQNEAQ (reference sequence). V was clipped by 1 base and J by 5 bases, with 22 bases between them. The chain's CDR3 is CASSLGWLDPKGLDTQYF. In DNA, the CDR3 is TGTGCCAGCAGCTTAGGGTGGCTGGACCCTAAGGGGTTAGATACGCAGTATTTT.

The chain links TRBV3-1 (or the pseudogene TRBV3-2) to TRBJ1-2; D is unclear. The CDR3 has 12 residues. Trimming pared 3 bases from V and 8 bases from J, leaving 10 bases between. Germline V gene data show CDR1 as LGHDT and CDR2 as YNNKEL (reference sequence). CDR3 sequence: CASSQAKRGYTF. CDR3 nucleotides: TGTGCCAGCAGCCAGGCTAAGAGGGGCTACACCTTC.

This clone has just one count. This rearrangement joins TRBV5-1 to TRBJ2-3, with a weak D call TRBD1 (5 bases). The ends were cut back, 5 bases at V and 0 bases at J, with 16 bases in the middle. The germline gives CDR1 SGHRS, CDR2 YFSETQ. CDR3 length: 16 residues. CDR3 DNA sequence: TGCGCCAGCAGACTAAGGGAAGGGGTCAGCACAGATACGCAGTATTTT. It is translated as CASRLREGVSTDTQYF.

This clone was seen only once. The chain carries TRBV4-1 and TRBJ2-6, with 11 bases aligning to TRBD1. Trimming cost V 0 bases and J 2 bases; bases outside gene matches: 9. The CDR3 spans 20 residues. Germline V gives CDR1 MGHRA, CDR2 YSYEKL. The CDR3 nucleotides are TGCGCCAGCAGCCAAGAGGTGAGGACAGGGGGCTTAGCTGGGGCCAACGTCCTGACTTTC. It codes for CASSQEVRTGGLAGANVLTF.

The chain uses TRBV6-2 or TRBV6-3 and TRBJ1-2, with 8 bases fitting TRBD1. Per the germline V gene, CDR1 is MNHEY and CDR2 is SVGEGT. The CDR3 runs 14 residues. The trim removed 0 bases at V and 5 bases at J, leaving 2 bases unmatched. Here the CDR3 reads CASSYSRTGYGYTF. In nucleotides, the CDR3 is TGTGCCAGCAGTTACTCGAGGACAGGGTATGGCTACACCTTC.

This clone was seen once. The chain links TRBV4-1 to TRBJ1-1; 9 bases are shared with TRBD1. The CDR3 extends over 15 amino acids. After removal of 4 bases from V and 4 bases from J, the junction contained 7 bases not matched to a gene. Germline V gene data show CDR1 as MGHRA and CDR2 as YSYEKL. CDR3 DNA sequence: TGCGCCAGCAGCCTTACCGGACAGGGGACCACTGAAGCTTTCTTT. As protein: CASSLTGQGTTEAFF.

This clone came up a few times. The chain employs TRBV5-1 and TRBJ1-1; D unresolved. Germline CDR1 reads SGHRS; CDR2 reads YFSETQ. This CDR3 is built from 13 residues. V was shortened by 0 bases and J by 7 bases, with 10 bases between the two germline ends. Here the CDR3 reads CASSLGAGFEAFF. The CDR3 DNA reads as TGCGCCAGCAGCTTGGGGGCGGGATTTGAAGCTTTCTTT.

The V call is TRBV3-1 (or the pseudogene TRBV3-2), the J call TRBJ1-6; 10 bases are shared with TRBD1. Germline assignment: CDR1 LGHDT and CDR2 YNNKEL (reference sequence). This CDR3 is built from 17 residues. After removal of 3 bases from V and 9 bases from J, the junction contained 11 bases not matched to a gene. The DNA for the CDR3 is TGTGCCAGCAGCCATACCGGGACAGGGGTATTTTCTTCACCCCTCCACTTT. Its protein is CASSHTGTGVFSSPLHF.